The present TCR beta chain was sequenced within a study of cytomegalovirus exposure and HLA in healthy donors. This PCR relied on a set of 60 Vbeta primers and 13 Jbeta primers. Only in-frame clones appear in the TCRdb table, and some are missing; sequencing was by immunoSEQ multiplex PCR. The sample has around 130,000 clones, around 78% seen once. With regard to this clone: Its antigen remains unidentified.

The CDR3 has 15 amino acids. The V gene lost 7 bases and the J gene lost 0 bases, with 15 bases spanning the gap. Germline CDR1 is MNHEY and CDR2 is SVGAGI. Study outcomes and limitations: Most TCR sequences proved rare, with some public TCRs found in many donors. TCR beta chain V- and J-gene trimming was linked, in a later analysis, to a missense variant in DCLRE1C.

The specimen was PBMCs. The chain employs TRBV6-5 and TRBJ1-1; a possible D gene is TRBD1 (6 bases). The TCR was taken from a woman aged 45-65 years in good health and CMV-seronegative. CDR3: CASTPPGQMNTEAFF. In DNA form, the CDR3 reads TGTGCCAGCACCCCCCCGGGACAAATGAACACTGAAGCTTTCTTT.